Following are 32 T cell receptor beta chains from one sample sequenced in a study of T cell clusters in autoimmune cytopenias. About 39,000 genome equivalents of blood DNA were amplified for TRB. TRB was amplified by touch-down multiplex PCR, primer pools A and B combined. Reprocessing the multiplex PCR reads, TCRdb reports a single entry for every CDR3 protein and omits DNA. The specimen's table records fewer than 4,000 distinct CDR3 sequences. Sequenced sample: peripheral blood. All receptors come from a human donor with an autoimmune cytopenia or autoimmune hepatitis (not recorded which).

This clonotype shows up as medium-sized (0.01 to 0.1%) by frequency. The rearrangement joins TRBV6-5 to TRBJ1-1; the TRBD1 assignment by TCRdb is unverifiable without DNA. The CDR3 has 13 residues. Germline CDR1 reads MNHEY; CDR2 reads SVGAGI. CDR3: CASRRGGGTEAFF.

Frequency places this clonotype as medium-sized. The chain couples TRBV15 to TRBJ2-7; the D call of TRBD1 rests on TCRdb alone, since no DNA is present to check it. This CDR3 has 16 amino acids. Per the germline V gene, CDR1 is LNHNV and CDR2 is YYDKDF (reference sequence). CDR3 region: CATSRGGQGSSYEQYF.

This clonotype shows up as medium-sized by frequency. V is TRBV6-2 or TRBV6-3 and J is TRBJ2-1; checking the TCRdb D call of TRBD1 is not possible without DNA. Germline V gene data show CDR1 as MNHEY and CDR2 as SVGEGT. The CDR3 runs 14 residues. CDR3 residues: CASEQGTAHNEQFF.

The chain's CDR3 is CASSQDGTGGDEKLFF. This chain joins TRBV4-2 and TRBJ1-4; without DNA, the TCRdb call of TRBD1 cannot be checked. CDR1 is LGHNA and CDR2 is YNFKEQ in the germline V gene. This CDR3 spans 16 amino acids.

This clonotype is classed as medium-sized (0.01 to 0.1%) by frequency. V and J are TRBV24-1 and TRBJ1-5; the TCRdb D gene call, TRBD1, has no DNA to confirm it. The CDR3 extends over 16 amino acids. Germline V lookup: CDR1 KGHDR, CDR2 SFDVKD. CDR3 residues: CATSDVQTGIGQPQHF.

The rearrangement links TRBV4-3 to TRBJ1-2; TCRdb returns TRBD1, unconfirmable since there is no DNA. CDR3 length equals 15 residues. CDR1 is LGHNA and CDR2 is YSLEER in the germline V gene. The CDR3 spells CASSQYTGVHYGYTF.

The chain has TRBV20-1 and TRBJ1-2; TCRdb names TRBD1, which stays unverified in the absence of DNA. The CDR3 sequence is 12 residues long. Germline loops: CDR1 DFQATT, CDR2 SNEGSKA (reference sequence). The CDR3 loop reads CSPASGEDGYTF.

This clonotype is called medium-sized based on its frequency. The gene calls are TRBV7-6 and TRBJ2-2; absent DNA, TCRdb's TRBD1 call cannot be checked. This CDR3 has 16 amino acids. In germline, CDR1 is SGHVS, CDR2 FNYEAQ. CDR3 amino acids: CASSWGTGAATGELFF.

Measured by frequency, this clonotype is medium-sized. The chain joins TRBV7-6 to TRBJ2-3; TCRdb reports TRBD1, a call that lacks DNA to check it against. CDR3 length equals 15 residues. Germline V gives CDR1 SGHVS, CDR2 FNYEAQ. CDR3 sequence: CASSLKGAGTDTQYF. The full variable domain, completed using reference TRBV7-6 and TRBJ2-3, is GAGVSQSPRYKVTKRGQDVALRCDPISGHVSLYWYRQALGQGPEFLTYFNYEAQQDKSGLPNDRFSAERPEGSISTLTIQRTEQRDSAMYRCASSLKGAGTDTQYFGPGTRLTVL.

The genes are TRBV20-1 and TRBJ1-2; TCRdb proposes TRBD1, but this gene call is untestable without DNA. Germline CDR1 reads DFQATT; CDR2 reads SNEGSKA (reference sequence). The CDR3 is made up of 15 amino acids. The CDR3 here is CSAREGGKGNYGYTF.

According to its frequency, this clonotype is medium-sized. The chain recombines TRBV7-6 with TRBJ1-5. Germline V gives CDR1 SGHVS, CDR2 FNYEAQ. This CDR3 spans 15 amino acids. The CDR3 region is CASSPDYYSNQPQHF. Based on the CDR3 plus reference TRBV7-6 and TRBJ1-5, the full variable domain is GAGVSQSPRYKVTKRGQDVALRCDPISGHVSLYWYRQALGQGPEFLTYFNYEAQQDKSGLPNDRFSAERPEGSISTLTIQRTEQRDSAMYRCASSPDYYSNQPQHFGDGTRLSIL.

This chain uses TRBV20-1 with TRBJ2-5; the D gene TCRdb calls, TRBD2, cannot be checked with no DNA. Germline V CDR1 and CDR2: DFQATT, SNEGSKA (reference sequence). This CDR3 has 16 residues. This CDR3 reads CSARESSGGREETQYF.

This clonotype is identified as medium-sized from frequency. The chain recombines TRBV19 with TRBJ1-1; the TCRdb D gene call, TRBD1, has no DNA to confirm it. Germline CDR1 LNHDA, CDR2 SQIVND (reference sequence). CDR3 length: 14 residues. CDR3 sequence reads: CASSTDRGGTEAFF. Combining the CDR3 with reference TRBV19 and TRBJ1-1 gives the whole variable domain DGGITQSPKYLFRKEGQNVTLSCEQNLNHDAMYWYRQDPGQGLRLIYYSQIVNDFQKGDIAEGYSVSREKKESFPLTVTSAQKNPTAFYLCASSTDRGGTEAFFGQGTRLTVV.

This clonotype ranks as large in terms of frequency. V and J are TRBV5-5 and TRBJ1-6. This CDR3 has 15 residues. Germline CDR1 SGHKS, CDR2 YYEKEE (reference sequence). This CDR3 is CASSPREGKGPPLHF.

This clonotype is classed as medium-sized by frequency. This chain connects TRBV6-5 to TRBJ1-1; TCRdb designates TRBD1, a call that cannot be tested without DNA. The CDR3 length is 16 residues. Germline assignment: CDR1 MNHEY and CDR2 SVGAGI. CDR3 sequence: CASSSPRGRLGPEAFF.

The rearrangement uses TRBV2 and TRBJ2-1; TCRdb selects TRBD1, and the lack of DNA leaves this call unchecked. Germline CDR1 is SNHLY and CDR2 is FYNNEI. The CDR3 is 12 amino acids. CDR3 in amino acids: CASNPGSNEQFF.

The chain has TRBV7-2 and TRBJ2-7. CDR3 length equals 12 residues. The germline gives CDR1 SGHTA, CDR2 FQGNSA. This chain's CDR3 is CASSLGPTEQYF.

The CDR3 loop is CASSQGESPAFF. The chain uses TRBV14 and TRBJ1-1. Germline CDR1 is SGHDN and CDR2 is FVKESK. This CDR3 spans 12 amino acids.

Frequency places this clonotype as medium-sized. The CDR3 region is CASSYTKRDTEAFF. The J gene is TRBJ1-1, the V gene TRBV6-5. The CDR3 consists of 14 residues. CDR1 and CDR2 (germline): MNHEY, SVGAGI.

This clonotype counts as large by frequency. The chain employs TRBV29-1 and TRBJ1-1. Per the germline V gene, CDR1 is SQVTM and CDR2 is ANQGSEA. The CDR3 spans 12 residues. The CDR3: CSVATVNTEAFF.

This clonotype is called medium-sized based on its frequency. The chain recombines TRBV6-5 with TRBJ1-2; TCRdb proposes TRBD1, but this gene call is untestable without DNA. The CDR3 contains 13 residues. CDR1 and CDR2 from the germline V gene are MNHEY and SVGAGI. The CDR3 loop is CASSTQGEYGYTF.

J is TRBJ2-3 and V is TRBV5-1. The CDR3 is 14 amino acids. Germline assignment: CDR1 SGHRS and CDR2 YFSETQ. This CDR3 reads CASSSGHGEDTQYF.

By frequency, this clonotype registers medium-sized (0.01 to 0.1%). The genes are TRBV10-3 and TRBJ1-6; there is no DNA to check the TCRdb D call of TRBD1. The CDR3 spans 14 residues. CDR1 and CDR2 (germline): ENHRY, SYGVKD. The CDR3 loop is CAISRDGPGSPLHF.

This clonotype is identified as medium-sized (0.01 to 0.1%) from frequency. V gene TRBV7-2 combines with J gene TRBJ2-2; TCRdb selects TRBD1, and the lack of DNA leaves this call unchecked. Germline CDR1 and CDR2: SGHTA and FQGNSA. This CDR3 region has 19 residues. CDR3 sequence: CASSRDRPTGRANTGELFF. The whole variable domain, remainder taken from reference TRBV7-2 and TRBJ2-2, is GAGVSQSPSNKVTEKGKDVELRCDPISGHTALYWYRQSLGQGLEFLIYFQGNSAPDKSGLPSDRFSAERTGGSVSTLTIQRTQQEDSAVYLCASSRDRPTGRANTGELFFGEGSRLTVL.

This clonotype is identified as medium-sized from frequency. The V and J genes are TRBV6-5 and TRBJ2-5; TCRdb gives TRBD1 as the D gene, but with no DNA this cannot be confirmed. The germline CDR1 and CDR2 sequences are MNHEY and SVGAGI. This CDR3 region has 13 residues. This CDR3 reads CASSPEGTQLGYF.

This clonotype is medium-sized (0.01 to 0.1%) by frequency. The genes are TRBV6-2 or TRBV6-3 and TRBJ2-1. The CDR3 extends over 11 amino acids. From germline, CDR1 is MNHEY and CDR2 SVGEGT. The CDR3 reads CASSMGYEQFF.

By frequency, this clonotype is medium-sized. V usage is TRBV4-3 and J usage is TRBJ2-6; TCRdb returns TRBD1, unconfirmable since there is no DNA. This CDR3 is built from 16 residues. Per the germline V gene, CDR1 is LGHNA and CDR2 is YSLEER. CDR3 amino acids: CASSQDAGSGANVLTF.

This clonotype is medium-sized by frequency. The chain couples TRBV27 to TRBJ2-1; the D call of TRBD1 rests on TCRdb alone, since no DNA is present to check it. This CDR3 is built from 15 residues. CDR1 is MNHEY and CDR2 is SMNVEV in the germline V gene (reference sequence). CDR3 residues: CASSSRDTLYNEQFF.

This clonotype is labeled medium-sized (0.01 to 0.1%) based on frequency. The chain recombines TRBV6-1 with TRBJ1-4. This CDR3 is built from 14 residues. The germline V gene encodes CDR1 MNHNS and CDR2 SASEGT. CDR3 region: CASSGWGVNEKLFF.

This clonotype is deemed medium-sized by its frequency. V is TRBV19 and J is TRBJ1-5. The CDR3 runs 14 residues. Germline CDR1 LNHDA, CDR2 SQIVND (reference sequence). The CDR3 loop is CASRQAGSNQPQHF.

CDR3 loop: CASSLDEAGNTIYF. J is TRBJ1-3 and V is TRBV12-3 or TRBV12-4. This CDR3 has 14 amino acids.

According to its frequency, this clonotype is medium-sized. V gene TRBV6-1 combines with J gene TRBJ1-1. The CDR3 spans 13 residues. Germline V lookup: CDR1 MNHNS, CDR2 SASEGT. The CDR3 sequence: CASSLNGRETAFF.